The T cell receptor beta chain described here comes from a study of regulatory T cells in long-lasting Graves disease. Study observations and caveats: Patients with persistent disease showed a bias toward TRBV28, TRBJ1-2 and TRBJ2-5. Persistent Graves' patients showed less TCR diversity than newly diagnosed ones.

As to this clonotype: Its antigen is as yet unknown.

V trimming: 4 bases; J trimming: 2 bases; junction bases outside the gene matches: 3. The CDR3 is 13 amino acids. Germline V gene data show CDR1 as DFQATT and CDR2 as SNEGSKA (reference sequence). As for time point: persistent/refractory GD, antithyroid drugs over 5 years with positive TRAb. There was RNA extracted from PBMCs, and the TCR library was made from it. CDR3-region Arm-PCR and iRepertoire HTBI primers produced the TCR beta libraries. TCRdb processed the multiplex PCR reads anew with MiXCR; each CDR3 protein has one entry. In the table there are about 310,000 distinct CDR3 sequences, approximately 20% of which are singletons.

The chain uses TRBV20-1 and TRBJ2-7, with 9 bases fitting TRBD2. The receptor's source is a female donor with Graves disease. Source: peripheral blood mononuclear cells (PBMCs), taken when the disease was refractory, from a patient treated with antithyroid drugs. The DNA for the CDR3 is TGCAGTGCTATCCCTAGCGGGACCTACGAGCAGTACTTC. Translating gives CSAIPSGTYEQYF.